A selection of T cell receptor beta chains follows, all from one sample in a study of T cell repertoires in cytomegalovirus infection. Each CDR3 protein gets one entry after TCRdb re-called the reads with MiXCR. The sample includes 200,000 or so distinct CDR3 sequences, about 28% of them seen just once. The sequencing sample was made of PBMCs. Every receptor here comes from a human donor in good health (CMV status not recorded). Some clones in this sample may be carry-over from other donors' samples. Both conserved end residues are part of each CDR3. The D gene is left open where the match is weak. Size is stated for part of the rows, as once, few or many counts, or as a class when the clone is expanded.

d_gene	abundance	j_gene	len	v_gene	CDR3aa	CDR3nt
.	.	TRBJ1-2	14	TRBV10-3	CAISEGETGLGYTF	TGTGCCATCAGTGAAGGCGAGACAGGATTAGGCTACACCTTC
TRBD1	.	TRBJ1-2	14	TRBV9	CASSVTGGYYGYTF	TGTGCCAGCAGCGTAACAGGGGGCTACTATGGCTACACCTTC
.	few	TRBJ1-1	14	TRBV25-1	CASSEPLRDRGAFF	TGTGCCAGCAGTGAACCCCTCCGGGACCGAGGAGCTTTCTTT
.	.	TRBJ2-4	16	TRBV12-3/TRBV12-4	CASSSSLLLAKNIQYF	TGTGCCAGCAGCTCTAGCTTGCTCCTAGCCAAAAACATTCAGTACTTC
.	many	TRBJ1-4	15	TRBV7-2	CASSLGTGSGEKLFF	TGTGCCAGCAGCTTAGGAACAGGGTCGGGTGAAAAACTGTTTTTT
.	many	TRBJ1-5	14	TRBV7-6	CASSFGGDNQPQHF	TGTGCCAGCAGCTTTGGGGGTGACAATCAGCCCCAGCATTTT
TRBD1	.	TRBJ2-4	15	TRBV7-7	CASSRLDRAENIQYF	TGTGCTAGCAGCCGCCTCGACAGGGCGGAAAACATTCAGTACTTC
.	.	TRBJ1-1	13	TRBV19	CASSSLPNTEAFF	TGTGCCAGTAGTTCCCTCCCGAACACTGAAGCTTTCTTT
TRBD1	few	TRBJ1-5	14	TRBV18	CASSSDRDNQPQHF	TGTGCCAGCTCGTCTGACAGGGACAATCAGCCCCAGCATTTT
.	many	TRBJ2-2	15	TRBV7-8	CASSLGTVNTGELFF	TGTGCCAGCAGCTTAGGGACAGTGAACACCGGGGAGCTGTTTTTT
.	.	TRBJ1-2	13	TRBV5-6	CASSPTMSYGYTF	TGTGCCAGCAGCCCGACAATGTCCTATGGCTACACCTTC